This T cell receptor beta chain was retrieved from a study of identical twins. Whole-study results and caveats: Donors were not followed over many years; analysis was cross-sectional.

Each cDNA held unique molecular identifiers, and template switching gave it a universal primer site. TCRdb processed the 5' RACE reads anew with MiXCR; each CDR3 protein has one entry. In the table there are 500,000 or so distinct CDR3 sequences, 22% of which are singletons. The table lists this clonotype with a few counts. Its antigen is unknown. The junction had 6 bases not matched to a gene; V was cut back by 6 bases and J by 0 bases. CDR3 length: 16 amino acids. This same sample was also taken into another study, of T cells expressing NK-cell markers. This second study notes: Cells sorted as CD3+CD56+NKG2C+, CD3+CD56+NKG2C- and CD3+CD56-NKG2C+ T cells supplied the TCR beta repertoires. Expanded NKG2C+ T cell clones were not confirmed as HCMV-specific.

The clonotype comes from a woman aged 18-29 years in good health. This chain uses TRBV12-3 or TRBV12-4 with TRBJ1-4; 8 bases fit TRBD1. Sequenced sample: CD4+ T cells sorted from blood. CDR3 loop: CASRQTGVATNEKLFF. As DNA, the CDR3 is TGTGCCAGCAGGCAGACAGGGGTCGCAACTAATGAAAAACTGTTTTTT.